The rows below give T cell receptor beta chains drawn from one sample of a study of T cells in Graves' hyperthyroidism and ophthalmopathy. TCRdb used MiXCR to reprocess the multiplex PCR reads, holding one entry per CDR3 protein. The table records hundreds of thousands of distinct CDR3 sequences, 13% to 15% of them present only once. Specimen: blood. Source of these receptors: a woman in her 50s with Graves' ophthalmopathy. The CDR3 runs from the conserved cysteine through the conserved F or W. D genes are given only for firm matches. Clone size appears in some rows only: once, few, many, or a class for an expanded clone.

CDR3 length,V gene,D gene,clone size,J gene,CDR3 DNA,CDR3 protein
14,TRBV28,.,many,TRBJ1-2,TGTGCCAGCAGTTTAGCCTTTTATAACTATGGCTACACCTTC,CASSLAFYNYGYTF
16,TRBV12-3/TRBV12-4,TRBD1,once,TRBJ1-5,TGTGCCAGCAGCCCGGGACAGATGGGGATGTATCAGCCCCAGCATTTT,CASSPGQMGMYQPQHF
19,TRBV7-2,TRBD2,many,TRBJ2-3,TGTGCCAGCAGCCGTCGTCCGGGACTAGCGGGAGGGGGCCCAGATACGCAGTATTTT,CASSRRPGLAGGGPDTQYF
15,TRBV6-2/TRBV6-3,TRBD2,many,TRBJ2-3,TGTGCCAGCAGCCCTAGCGGGAGCCGGATAGATACGCAGTATTTT,CASSPSGSRIDTQYF
14,TRBV29-1,.,many,TRBJ2-7,TGCAGCGTTGACCGGGGAACGAGCTCCTACGAGCAGTACTTC,CSVDRGTSSYEQYF
17,TRBV20-1,TRBD2,many,TRBJ2-1,TGCAGTGCTAGAGATTTTCGGCTAGCGGGAGGGCCGAGTGAGCAGTTCTTC,CSARDFRLAGGPSEQFF
15,TRBV5-1,.,few,TRBJ1-6,TGCGCCAGCAGCTTGATACAGGCATATAATTCACCCCTCCACTTT,CASSLIQAYNSPLHF
14,TRBV6-2/TRBV6-3,.,many,TRBJ2-7,TGTGCCAGCAGTTATCGCGCGGGACTCTACGAGCAGTACTTC,CASSYRAGLYEQYF
12,TRBV7-9,TRBD2,many,TRBJ2-1,TGTGCCAGCAGCAATCCGGGACTAGCCCCGTTCTTC,CASSNPGLAPFF
13,TRBV4-2,.,many,TRBJ1-6,TGTGCCAGCAGCCAAGACAGGGATTCACCCCTCCACTTT,CASSQDRDSPLHF
13,TRBV13,.,.,TRBJ2-7,TGTGCCAGCAGCTTATCAAAAAGCTACGAGCAGTACTTC,CASSLSKSYEQYF
14,TRBV20-1,TRBD1,many,TRBJ1-1,TGCAGTGCTAGAGTGACAGGGGGCTGGACTGAAGCTTTCTTT,CSARVTGGWTEAFF
15,TRBV6-1,TRBD1,many,TRBJ1-4,TGTGCCAGCAGTGAAGTCTGGACAGGGATTGAAAAACTGTTTTTT,CASSEVWTGIEKLFF
13,TRBV2,.,.,TRBJ1-2,TGTGCCGGCAGCGTACATCCTAACTATGGCTACACCTTC,CAGSVHPNYGYTF
16,TRBV18,TRBD2,.,TRBJ2-1,TGTGCCAGCTCACCACCTAGACTAGCGGGACACAATGAGCAGTTCTTC,CASSPPRLAGHNEQFF
12,TRBV5-1,.,.,TRBJ1-2,TGCGCCAGCAACCAGAGGGGCTATGGCTACACCTTC,CASNQRGYGYTF
16,TRBV14,TRBD1,many,TRBJ1-2,TGTGCCAGCAGCCAACGGACAGGGGCAAATAACTATGGCTACACCTTC,CASSQRTGANNYGYTF
16,TRBV4-3,.,many,TRBJ1-1,TGCGCCAGCAGCCAAGAAGACCGCCCGGAGAACACTGAAGCTTTCTTT,CASSQEDRPENTEAFF
17,TRBV6-4,.,.,TRBJ1-4,TGTGCCAGCAGTGAAGGAACAGAATCTCCAACTAATGAAAAACTGTTTTTT,CASSEGTESPTNEKLFF
15,TRBV2,.,few,TRBJ1-2,TGTGCCAGCAGTGTGGGACCGAGAGCTAACTATGGCTACACCTTC,CASSVGPRANYGYTF
15,TRBV2,.,many,TRBJ1-2,TGTGCCAGCAGGGCCTTGAGGCAGGGCAACTATGGCTACACCTTC,CASRALRQGNYGYTF
17,TRBV28,TRBD1,many,TRBJ1-2,TGTGCCAGCAGTCCCAGGACAGGGGACTCGATTAACTATGGCTACACCTTC,CASSPRTGDSINYGYTF
14,TRBV5-1,.,many,TRBJ1-3,TGCGCCAGCAGCCTCGACACCTCTGGAAACACCATATATTTT,CASSLDTSGNTIYF
12,TRBV13,.,many,TRBJ2-7,TGTGCCAGCAGCTCCAGGGCAGCCGAGCAGTACTTC,CASSSRAAEQYF
12,TRBV3-2,.,many,TRBJ2-7,TGTGCCAGCAGCCGGGGGGGGAGCGAGCAGTACTTC,CASSRGGSEQYF
15,TRBV20-1,TRBD2,.,TRBJ2-1,TGCAGTGCTAGAACGGCTAGCGGGAGATACAATGAGCAGTTCTTC,CSARTASGRYNEQFF
18,TRBV9,TRBD2,.,TRBJ2-3,TGTGCCAGCAGCCCCAACTTCAGACTAGCGGGAGATTTGGATACGCAGTATTTT,CASSPNFRLAGDLDTQYF
13,TRBV20-1,.,.,TRBJ1-1,TGCTGTGCTTACGGGGGGGGAAACACTGAAGCTTTCTTT,CCAYGGGNTEAFF
17,TRBV4-1,.,few,TRBJ2-2,TGCGCCAGCAGCCAACGGTTTGGGGGACTCCTCTCCGGGGAGCTGTTTTTT,CASSQRFGGLLSGELFF
14,TRBV6-2/TRBV6-3,.,many,TRBJ2-5,TGTGCCAGCAGTTATTGGGCGAACCAAGAGACCCAGTACTTC,CASSYWANQETQYF